Sequencing of this TCR beta chain was carried out in a study of blood T cell repertoires in COVID-19. CDR3 length equals 13 residues. The V and J ends lost 5 bases and 1 base respectively, with 8 bases between them. CDR1 is SEHNR and CDR2 is FQNEAQ in the germline V gene (reference sequence). Libraries were prepared by immunoSEQ multiplex PCR; TCRdb keeps only in-frame clonotypes and omits some of them. The sample includes about 52,000 clones, about 79% of them seen just once. The TCR originated in a man older than 75 with COVID-19, enrolled during active disease. Sequencing was carried out using peripheral blood. The V and J genes are TRBV7-9 and TRBJ1-2; D is ambiguous. CDR3 sequence (DNA): TGTGCCAGCAGCCCCCCCCTTAACTATGGCTACACCTTC. Translation: CASSPPLNYGYTF.